Following are 17 T cell receptor beta chains from one sample sequenced in a study of cytomegalovirus exposure and HLA in healthy donors. The PCR used 60 Vbeta and 13 Jbeta primers. This table comes from immunoSEQ multiplex PCR, and its TCRdb copy is limited to in-frame clones, with some not included. Of about 130,000 clones listed, approximately 75% are singletons. Sequencing input: PBMCs. The receptors here all came from a woman between 50 and 59 years old in good health and CMV-seronegative.

This clone was seen more than once but under ten times. The rearrangement uses TRBV10-3 and TRBJ2-7; 13 bases fit TRBD2. Germline V gene data show CDR1 as ENHRY and CDR2 as SYGVKD. CDR3 length equals 17 residues. J gave up 5 bases and V 11 bases, and 18 bases lay outside the gene matches. The CDR3 loop reads CALILGLAGERTHEQYF. The CDR3 DNA reads as TGTGCCCTCATCCTTGGACTAGCGGGAGAGAGAACGCACGAGCAGTACTTC.

The chain couples TRBV4-2 to TRBJ2-5; D gene uncertain. Trimming took 1 base from V and 4 from J, leaving 13 bases between them. Per the germline V gene, CDR1 is LGHNA and CDR2 is YNFKEQ. The CDR3 has 15 residues. The CDR3 protein is CASSQAEFLGETQYF. CDR3 DNA sequence: TGTGCCAGCAGCCAAGCTGAGTTCCTCGGAGAGACCCAGTACTTC.

Here the CDR3 reads CASSTDSGRAPVQYF. The CDR3, as DNA: TGTGCCAGTAGTACCGATAGCGGGAGGGCCCCGGTGCAGTACTTC. V gene TRBV19 combines with J gene TRBJ2-7, with 11 bases aligning to TRBD2. Germline trimming cut 4 bases from V and 9 bases from J; bases unmatched to any gene: 11. The CDR3 contains 15 residues. Germline CDR1 is LNHDA and CDR2 is SQIVND (reference sequence).

This clone came up once. V and J are TRBV30 and TRBJ1-1, with 8 positions matching TRBD1. CDR1 and CDR2 (germline): GTSNPN, SVGIG (reference sequence). The V and J ends lost 0 bases and 3 bases, in that order; junction bases with no gene match: 0. The CDR3 loop spans 13 amino acids. The CDR3 here is CAWSVTGDTEAFF. The DNA of the CDR3 is TGTGCCTGGAGTGTGACAGGGGACACTGAAGCTTTCTTT.

With regard to this clone: One end of the junction is discordant with germline, which a read error may explain. The rearrangement uses TRBV7-9 and TRBJ2-5; 7 bases agree with TRBD2. CDR1 and CDR2 (germline): SEHNR, FQNEAQ (reference sequence). There are 14 residues in the CDR3. CDR3 DNA sequence: TGTTCCAGCAGCCTTAATCTAGCGGAAGAGACCCAGTACTTC. It encodes CSSSLNLAEETQYF.

The chain recombines TRBV29-1 with TRBJ2-2, with 7 bases identical to TRBD1. CDR1 is SQVTM and CDR2 is ANQGSEA in the germline V gene. J lost 2 bases, V lost 4 bases, and 1 base had no gene match. The CDR3 is 13 residues long. Written as DNA, the CDR3 is TGCAGCGTTGTAGGGGGCAACACCGGGGAGCTGTTTTTT. It translates to CSVVGGNTGELFF.

J is TRBJ1-2 and V is TRBV14; D not resolved. The CDR3 spans 13 residues. Germline CDR1 reads SGHDN; CDR2 reads FVKESK. V lost 0 bases and J lost 3, with 5 bases in between. The CDR3 spells CASSQDVYYGYTF. CDR3 DNA: TGTGCCAGCAGCCAAGACGTTTACTATGGCTACACCTTC. Using reference TRBV14 and TRBJ1-2 for the parts outside the CDR3, the full variable domain is EAGVTQFPSHSVIEKGQTVTLRCDPISGHDNLYWYRRVMGKEIKFLLHFVKESKQDESGMPNNRFLAERTGGTYSTLKVQPAELEDSGVYFCASSQDVYYGYTFGSGTRLTVV.

The V and J genes are TRBV28 and TRBJ1-5; D is possibly TRBD1 (5 bases). Germline-derived CDR1 and CDR2 are MDHEN and SYDVKM. The CDR3 covers 17 residues. V was pared by 4 bases and J by 0 bases, with 16 bases between. The CDR3 region is CASSSGGKGFSNQPQHF. Here the CDR3 DNA reads TGTGCCAGCAGTTCCGGCGGGAAGGGGTTTAGCAATCAGCCCCAGCATTTT.

To note about this clone: A junction boundary mismatches the germline segment, possibly from a read error. This chain uses TRBV19 with TRBJ2-7; D remains ambiguous. The CDR3 sequence is 13 residues long. Germline-derived CDR1 and CDR2 are LNHDA and SQIVND (reference sequence). CDR3 residues: CAGSIEANYEQYF. The CDR3 DNA reads TGTGCCGGTAGTATAGAGGCCAACTACGAGCAGTACTTC.

The rearrangement uses TRBV13 and TRBJ2-1; D not certain. The CDR3 is made up of 12 amino acids. CDR1 PRHDT and CDR2 FYEKMQ come from the germline V gene (reference sequence). With 1 base removed from V and 14 bases from J, the gap between germline ends came to 12 bases. The CDR3 loop is CASSLEGLDKFF. CDR3 DNA sequence: TGTGCCAGCAGCTTAGAAGGTCTAGATAAGTTCTTC.

V gene TRBV15 combines with J gene TRBJ2-2; 12 bases match TRBD2. From germline, CDR1 is LNHNV and CDR2 YYDKDF (reference sequence). The V and J ends lost 2 bases and 6 bases, in that order; junction bases with no gene match: 4. This CDR3 spans 16 amino acids. In nucleotides, the CDR3 is TGTGCCACCAGCAGACCTAGCGGGAGGGCCTCCGGGGAGCTGTTTTTT. Translated: CATSRPSGRASGELFF.

V gene TRBV16 combines with J gene TRBJ2-7; D gene uncertain. This CDR3 spans 12 amino acids. The V gene lost 1 base and the J gene lost 10 bases, with 11 bases spanning the gap. Germline V lookup: CDR1 KGHSY, CDR2 FQNENV. CDR3 region: CASSQFGTAQYF. The CDR3 nucleotides read TGTGCCAGCAGCCAATTTGGCACCGCTCAGTACTTC.

This clone was counted a few times. The chain is built from TRBV6-5 and TRBJ2-2; weak D call: TRBD2 (6 bases). The V gene lost 0 bases and the J gene lost 3 bases, with 11 bases spanning the gap. This CDR3 contains 16 residues. Germline lookup yields CDR1 MNHEY and CDR2 SVGAGI. The CDR3 nucleotides are TGTGCCAGCAGTTACTCGACGGGGGAGTACACCGGGGAGCTGTTTTTT. It encodes CASSYSTGEYTGELFF.

The chain uses TRBV7-2 and TRBJ2-1; a possible D gene is TRBD2 (6 bases). Trimming cost V 5 bases and J 5 bases, with 13 bases left between them. The germline V gene has CDR1 SGHTA and CDR2 FQGNSA. CDR3 size: 14 residues. The chain's CDR3 is CASSPRDWNNEQFF. CDR3 bases: TGTGCCAGCAGCCCCAGGGACTGGAACAATGAGCAGTTCTTC.

This chain connects TRBV5-1 to TRBJ2-2; D gene ambiguous. The CDR3 totals 13 residues. Germline CDR1 is SGHRS and CDR2 is YFSETQ. Trimming stripped 0 bases from V and 8 bases from J, with 8 bases between. The CDR3: CASSLADKGELFF. CDR3 coding DNA: TGCGCCAGCAGCTTGGCCGACAAAGGGGAGCTGTTTTTT.

The chain uses TRBV9 and TRBJ2-7; 7 nucleotides align to TRBD1. This CDR3 has 14 residues. J gave up 7 bases and V 3 bases, and 10 bases lay outside the gene matches. Germline-derived CDR1 and CDR2 are SGDLS and YYNGEE. The CDR3 sequence: CASSAYQGVGEQYF. The DNA for the CDR3 is TGTGCCAGCAGCGCCTATCAGGGGGTGGGGGAGCAGTACTTC.

This sequence joins TRBV5-1 and TRBJ2-3; 9 bases are a match to TRBD2. Trimming removed 4 bases from V and 0 bases from J; junction bases left unmatched: 6. The CDR3 has 16 residues. CDR1 is SGHRS, CDR2 YFSETQ, per germline. The CDR3 loop is CASSPGLAASTDTQYF. The DNA of the CDR3 is TGCGCCAGCAGCCCGGGACTAGCAGCTAGCACAGATACGCAGTATTTT.